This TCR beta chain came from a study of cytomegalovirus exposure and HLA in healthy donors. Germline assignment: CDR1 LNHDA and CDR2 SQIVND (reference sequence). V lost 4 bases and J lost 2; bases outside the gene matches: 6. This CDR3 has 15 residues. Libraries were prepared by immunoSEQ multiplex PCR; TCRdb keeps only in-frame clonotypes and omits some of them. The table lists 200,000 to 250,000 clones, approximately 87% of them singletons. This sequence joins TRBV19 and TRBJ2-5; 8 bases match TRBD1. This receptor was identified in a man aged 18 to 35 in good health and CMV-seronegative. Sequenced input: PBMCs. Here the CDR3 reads CASSTTGVPQETQYF. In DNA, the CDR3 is TGTGCCAGTAGTACGACAGGGGTGCCTCAAGAGACCCAGTACTTC.